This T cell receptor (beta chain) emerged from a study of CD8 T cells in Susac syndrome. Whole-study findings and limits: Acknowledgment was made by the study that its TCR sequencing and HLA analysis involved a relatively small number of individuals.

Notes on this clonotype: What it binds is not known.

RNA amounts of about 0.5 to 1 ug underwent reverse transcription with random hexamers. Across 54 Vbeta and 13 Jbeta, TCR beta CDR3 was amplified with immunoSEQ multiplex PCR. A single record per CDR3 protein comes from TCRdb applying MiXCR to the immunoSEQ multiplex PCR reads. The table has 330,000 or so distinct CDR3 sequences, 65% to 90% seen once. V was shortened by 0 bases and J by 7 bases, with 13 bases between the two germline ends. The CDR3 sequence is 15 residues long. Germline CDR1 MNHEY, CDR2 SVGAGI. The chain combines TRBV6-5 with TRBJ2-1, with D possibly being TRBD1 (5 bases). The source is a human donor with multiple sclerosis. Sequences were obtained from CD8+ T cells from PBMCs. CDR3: CASSYSASGQNEQFF. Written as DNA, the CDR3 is TGTGCCAGCAGTTACTCTGCGTCTGGACAAAATGAGCAGTTCTTC.